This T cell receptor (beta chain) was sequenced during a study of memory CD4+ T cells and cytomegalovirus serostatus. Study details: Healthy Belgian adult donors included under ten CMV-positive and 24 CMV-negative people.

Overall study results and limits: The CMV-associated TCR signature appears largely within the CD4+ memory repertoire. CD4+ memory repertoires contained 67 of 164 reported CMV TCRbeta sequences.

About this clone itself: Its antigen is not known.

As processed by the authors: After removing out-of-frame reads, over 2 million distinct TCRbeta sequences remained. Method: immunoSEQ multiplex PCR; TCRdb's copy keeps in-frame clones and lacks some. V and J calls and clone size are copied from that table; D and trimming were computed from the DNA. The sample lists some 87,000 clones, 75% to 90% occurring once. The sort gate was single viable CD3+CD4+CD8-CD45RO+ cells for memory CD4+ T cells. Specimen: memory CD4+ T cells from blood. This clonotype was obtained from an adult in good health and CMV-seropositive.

The CDR3 sequence is CASSLAEGGEQFF. The DNA for the CDR3 is TGCGCCAGCAGCTTGGCCGAGGGGGGTGAGCAGTTCTTC. The J gene is TRBJ2-1, the V gene TRBV5-1, with D tentatively TRBD1 or TRBD2 (6 bases each). V was pared by 0 bases and J by 9 bases, with 10 bases between. The CDR3 is made up of 13 amino acids. Per the germline V gene, CDR1 is SGHRS and CDR2 is YFSETQ. Full variable domain (outside the CDR3, taken from reference TRBV5-1 and TRBJ2-1): KAGVTQTPRYLIKTRGQQVTLSCSPISGHRSVSWYQQTPGQGLQFLFEYFSETQRNKGNFPGRFSGRQFSNSRSEMNVSTLELGDSALYLCASSLAEGGEQFFGPGTRLTVL.